The subject of this entry is one T cell receptor beta chain. What it binds is not known. Each donor was a Caucasian adult residing in Nashville, Tennessee. This sample was taken from a study of shared clonotypes between healthy human individuals. Study background: With ages of 18 to 49, the donors were a couple of women and a few men.

Study-wide results and limits: Non-shared clonotypes displayed generation probabilities falling below those of clonotypes present in all four donors.

Clones were sequenced by immunoSEQ multiplex PCR, and TCRdb holds only the in-frame ones, with some missing. The sample lists more than 2 million clones, 90% to 96% occurring once. Germline CDR1 and CDR2: SNHLY and FYNNEI. The CDR3 is 11 residues long. This receptor was identified in a young man in good health. Sequencing was performed on naive CD4+ T cells sorted from blood. Subset described: CD45RA+ positively selected. The chain couples TRBV2 to TRBJ2-2, with a tentative D call TRBD1 (5 bases). CDR3: CATRVTGELFF. The DNA of the CDR3 is TGTGCGACCAGGGTCACCGGGGAGCTGTTTTTT. Using reference TRBV2 and TRBJ2-2 for the parts outside the CDR3, the full variable domain is EPEVTQTPSHQVTQMGQEVILRCVPISNHLYFYWYRQILGQKVEFLVSFYNNEISEKSEIFDDQFSVERPDGSNFTLKIRSTKLEDSAMYFCATRVTGELFFGEGSRLTVL.